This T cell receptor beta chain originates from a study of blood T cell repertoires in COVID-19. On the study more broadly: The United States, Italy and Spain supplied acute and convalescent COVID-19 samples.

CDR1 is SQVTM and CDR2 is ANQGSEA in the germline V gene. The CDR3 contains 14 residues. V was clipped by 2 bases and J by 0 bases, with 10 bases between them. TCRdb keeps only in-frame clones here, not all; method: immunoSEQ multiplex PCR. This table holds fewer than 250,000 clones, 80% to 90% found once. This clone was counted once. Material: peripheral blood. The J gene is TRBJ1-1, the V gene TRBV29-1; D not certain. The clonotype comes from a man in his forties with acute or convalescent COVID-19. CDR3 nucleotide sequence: TGCAGCGTTGAATCCGGGATCATGAACACTGAAGCTTTCTTT. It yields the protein CSVESGIMNTEAFF.